The 26 T cell receptor beta chains listed next were all sequenced from one sample in a study of graft-versus-host responses after intestinal transplantation. Their specific antigens are unknown. Libraries were prepared by immunoSEQ multiplex PCR; TCRdb keeps only in-frame clonotypes and omits some of them. The sample includes 50,000 to 75,000 clones, approximately 94% of them seen just once. Sequenced here: unstimulated CD4+ T cells sorted from spleen or lymph node cells, sampled before transplant. The receptors derive from a human donor who was the organ donor for an intestinal transplant.

The chain uses TRBV10-3 and TRBJ2-1; the match to TRBD2 covers 11 bases. The CDR3 extends over 13 amino acids. Germline-derived CDR1 and CDR2 are ENHRY and SYGVKD. Losses at the gene ends were 5 bases for V and 12 bases for J; bases not matched to a gene: 6. The CDR3 nucleotides are TGTGCCATCAGTACTAGCGGGGGAGACTTGCAGTTCTTC. Residues: CAISTSGGDLQFF.

The chain recombines TRBV19 with TRBJ2-6; no firm D call. V was pared by 5 bases and J by 0 bases, with 14 bases between. The germline CDR1 and CDR2 sequences are LNHDA and SQIVND (reference sequence). CDR3 size: 17 residues. The CDR3 protein is CASSWQLLNSGANVLTF. The DNA of the CDR3 is TGTGCCAGTAGTTGGCAACTCCTTAACTCTGGGGCCAACGTCCTGACTTTC.

This clone was seen a handful of times. The J gene is TRBJ2-5, the V gene TRBV7-9; 13 bases map to TRBD2. The CDR3 is made up of 14 amino acids. J lost 7 bases, V lost 5 bases, and 4 bases had no gene match. Germline V gives CDR1 SEHNR, CDR2 FQNEAQ (reference sequence). The CDR3 loop is CASSRLAGGWTQYF. CDR3 nucleotide sequence: TGTGCCAGCAGCCGACTAGCGGGGGGTTGGACCCAGTACTTC.

The genes are TRBV5-8 and TRBJ2-3, with 9 bases aligning to TRBD2. CDR1 and CDR2 (germline): SGHTS, YDEGEE. The CDR3 is 17 amino acids. The V segment lost 4 bases and the J segment 3 bases; nucleotides outside the gene matches: 12. CDR3 sequence reads: CASSRATSSGVTDTQYF. CDR3 sequence (DNA): TGTGCCAGCAGCCGCGCCACCTCTAGCGGGGTAACAGATACGCAGTATTTT.

The gene calls are TRBV7-9 and TRBJ2-2; D not resolved. This CDR3 is built from 14 residues. Per germline, CDR1 SEHNR and CDR2 FQNEAQ (reference sequence). Trimming stripped 3 bases from V and 7 bases from J, with 12 bases between. Written as DNA, the CDR3 is TGTGCCAGCAGCTTCTCGGGCTACGGCGGGGAGCTGTTTTTT. This codes for CASSFSGYGGELFF.

This chain joins TRBV5-1 and TRBJ2-7; 12 bases fit TRBD2. Trimming at V came to 1 base and at J to 4 bases, leaving 3 bases not matched to a gene. The CDR3 is made up of 15 amino acids. Germline V gene lookup returns CDR1 SGHRS and CDR2 YFSETQ. The CDR3 nucleotides read TGCGCCAGCAGCTTGACTAGCGGGGGGCATTACGAGCAGTACTTC. This codes for CASSLTSGGHYEQYF.

The chain uses TRBV20-1 and TRBJ2-1; either TRBD1 or TRBD2 may supply D (5 bases each). This CDR3 is 11 amino acids long. The V gene lost 1 base and the J gene lost 7 bases, with 5 bases spanning the gap. The germline V gene encodes CDR1 DFQATT and CDR2 SNEGSKA (reference sequence). CDR3 in amino acids: CSARGGNEQFF. The CDR3 region has the DNA TGCAGTGCTAGAGGGGGGAATGAGCAGTTCTTC.

The V gene is TRBV4-2, the J gene TRBJ2-1, with 8 bases fitting TRBD2. J gave up 15 bases and V 0 bases, and 16 bases lay outside the gene matches. This CDR3 has 16 residues. Per the germline V gene, CDR1 is LGHNA and CDR2 is YNFKEQ. CDR3 sequence: CASSQDFVSGAGDRFF. CDR3 in DNA: TGTGCCAGCAGCCAAGATTTCGTTAGCGGGGCAGGGGACCGGTTCTTC.

In regard to this clone: The sample has other DNA sequences that encode this CDR3 too. The CDR3 DNA sequence: TGTGCCAGCAGCCGATTGCGGGGGGGGCCAGGGATTTCGTTGGATGAGCAGTTCTTC. It translates to CASSRLRGGPGISLDEQFF. The chain employs TRBV14 and TRBJ2-1; 9 bases align to TRBD2. This CDR3 region has 19 residues. After removal of 4 bases from V and 8 bases from J, the junction contained 21 bases not matched to a gene. Germline V CDR1 and CDR2: SGHDN, FVKESK.

The chain uses TRBV18 and TRBJ2-1; D perhaps matches TRBD2 (5 bases). The germline gives CDR1 KGHSH, CDR2 LQKENI. Trimming took off 1 base at V and 0 bases at J, with 10 bases between the two ends. The CDR3 is made up of 16 amino acids. CDR3 nucleotide sequence: TGTGCCAGCTCACCACAACGGAGGAGCTCCTACAATGAGCAGTTCTTC. It is translated as CASSPQRRSSYNEQFF.

The rearrangement uses TRBV4-2 and TRBJ2-2; 8 bases are shared with TRBD2. The V segment lost 0 bases and the J segment 6 bases; nucleotides outside the gene matches: 3. CDR3 length: 15 amino acids. CDR1 is LGHNA and CDR2 is YNFKEQ in the germline V gene. The CDR3 loop reads CASSQEPRGAGELFF. The CDR3 nucleotides are TGTGCCAGCAGCCAAGAACCGCGGGGGGCCGGGGAGCTGTTTTTT.

This sequence joins TRBV2 and TRBJ2-6; D may be TRBD1 (5 bases). V was clipped by 4 bases and J by 1 base, with 5 bases between them. This CDR3 is 14 amino acids long. Germline CDR1 is SNHLY and CDR2 is FYNNEI. As DNA, the CDR3 is TGTGCCAGCAGTGCAGGGTCTGGGGCCAACGTCCTGACTTTC. Amino acids: CASSAGSGANVLTF.

The chain has TRBV6-1 and TRBJ2-2; D ambiguous. The V gene lost 4 bases and the J gene lost 4 bases, with 10 bases spanning the gap. Germline loops: CDR1 MNHNS, CDR2 SASEGT. CDR3 length equals 14 residues. The CDR3 region has the DNA TGTGCCAGCAGTGCGGAGTCTGCCACCGGGGAGCTGTTTTTT. Translating gives CASSAESATGELFF.

Note on this clone: The identical CDR3 is also encoded by other nucleotide sequences in the sample. The V and J genes are TRBV6-5 and TRBJ1-2; the D gene is possibly TRBD1 (6 bases). The CDR3 loop spans 12 amino acids. The germline CDR1 and CDR2 sequences are MNHEY and SVGAGI. The V end was cut by 7 bases, the J end by 8 bases, with 14 bases between. DNA for the CDR3: TGTGCCAGCAAAACGGGGGCTGGGGGCTACACCTTC. Protein sequence: CASKTGAGGYTF.

This chain's CDR3 is CASSWTRRADTQYF. The CDR3 DNA reads TGCGCCAGCAGCTGGACTAGGAGGGCAGATACGCAGTATTTT. The chain recombines TRBV5-1 with TRBJ2-3; TRBD2 aligns across 7 bases. This CDR3 spans 14 amino acids. Per the germline V gene, CDR1 is SGHRS and CDR2 is YFSETQ. With 3 bases clipped from V and 4 bases from J, the junction kept 5 bases outside the gene matches. The complete variable domain, with remaining parts taken from reference TRBV5-1 and TRBJ2-3, reads KAGVTQTPRYLIKTRGQQVTLSCSPISGHRSVSWYQQTPGQGLQFLFEYFSETQRNKGNFPGRFSGRQFSNSRSEMNVSTLELGDSALYLCASSWTRRADTQYFGPGTRLTVL.

Here the CDR3 reads CASSTGTDYEQYF. CDR3 nucleotides: TGTGCCAGCAGTACCGGGACTGACTACGAGCAGTACTTC. The V call is TRBV2, the J call TRBJ2-7; maybe TRBD2 (6 bases). The V gene's germline CDR1 is SNHLY and CDR2 FYNNEI. This CDR3 is built from 13 residues. V was cut by 5 bases and J by 3 bases, with 11 bases left in between.

The chain recombines TRBV4-1 with TRBJ2-3; 8 bases match TRBD1. Germline V gene lookup returns CDR1 MGHRA and CDR2 YSYEKL. The junction had 9 bases not matched to a gene; V was cut back by 4 bases and J by 6 bases. This CDR3 comprises 15 residues. The DNA for the CDR3 is TGCGCCAGCAGCCCCCGGGACAGGACGCTGGATACGCAGTATTTT. Its protein is CASSPRDRTLDTQYF.

The rearrangement joins TRBV5-1 to TRBJ2-5, with D possibly called TRBD1 or TRBD2 (5 bases each). The DNA end is a closer match to TRBJ2-7, so the J assignment may be wrong. The germline V gene has CDR1 SGHRS and CDR2 YFSETQ. This CDR3 is 14 amino acids long. The CDR3 nucleotides read TGCGCCAGCAGCTTGGTGGGACCAGCCTACGAGCAGTACTTC. Encoded protein: CASSLVGPAYEQYF.

V and J are TRBV18 and TRBJ2-1, with D perhaps being TRBD1 or TRBD2 (5 bases each). Trimming shortened V by 2 bases and J by 8 bases, and 13 bases separated the two germline ends. The germline V gene encodes CDR1 KGHSH and CDR2 LQKENI. This CDR3 has 14 amino acids. The DNA of the CDR3 is TGTGCCAGCTCACCAAATGAGGGGTTGGATGAGCAGTTCTTC. Amino acids: CASSPNEGLDEQFF. The full variable domain, rest sourced from reference TRBV18 and TRBJ2-1, is NAGVMQNPRHLVRRRGQEARLRCSPMKGHSHVYWYRQLPEEGLKFMVYLQKENIIDESGMPKERFSAEFPKEGPSILRIQQVVRGDSAAYFCASSPNEGLDEQFFGPGTRLTVL.

The chain employs TRBV5-6 and TRBJ1-4; 9 bases map to TRBD1. Germline V gene data show CDR1 as SGHDT and CDR2 as YYEEEE. Trimming at V came to 6 bases and at J to 6 bases, leaving 3 bases not matched to a gene. The CDR3 spans 13 residues. The CDR3 loop is CASTTGGHEKLFF. The CDR3 coding sequence is TGTGCCAGCACGACAGGGGGACATGAAAAACTGTTTTTT.

The chain is built from TRBV27 and TRBJ2-5; unclear D gene. The length of the CDR3 is 15 residues. Germline V gene lookup returns CDR1 MNHEY and CDR2 SMNVEV (reference sequence). Trimming stripped 3 bases from V and 5 bases from J, with 16 bases between. The CDR3 spells CASSLTYARSETQYF. The CDR3, as DNA: TGTGCCAGCAGTTTGACTTACGCCCGGAGTGAGACCCAGTACTTC.

The V and J genes are TRBV2 and TRBJ2-3, with TRBD2 matching over 15 bases. V lost 4 bases to trimming and J lost 2 bases; unmatched junction nucleotides: 10. The length of the CDR3 is 19 residues. From germline, CDR1 is SNHLY and CDR2 FYNNEI. As DNA, the CDR3 is TGTGCCAGCAGTGTTGGACTAGCGGGGGGGGCCGGGTACACAGATACGCAGTATTTT. Translation gives CASSVGLAGGAGYTDTQYF.

The rearrangement joins TRBV5-1 to TRBJ2-3, with D possibly TRBD1 on 6 matching bases. The CDR3 length is 14 residues. The germline gives CDR1 SGHRS, CDR2 YFSETQ. Trimming left V 3 bases short and J 5 bases short, with 13 bases between. The CDR3 region is CASSSKGVLDTQYF. CDR3 DNA: TGCGCCAGCAGCTCGAAGGGGGTCCTAGATACGCAGTATTTT. Together with reference TRBV5-1 and TRBJ2-3, the CDR3 gives the full variable domain: KAGVTQTPRYLIKTRGQQVTLSCSPISGHRSVSWYQQTPGQGLQFLFEYFSETQRNKGNFPGRFSGRQFSNSRSEMNVSTLELGDSALYLCASSSKGVLDTQYFGPGTRLTVL.

The V call is TRBV6-6, the J call TRBJ1-3; 10 bases line up with TRBD1. The CDR3 is made up of 15 amino acids. V trimming: 5 bases; J trimming: 4 bases; junction bases outside the gene matches: 5. From germline, CDR1 is MNHNY and CDR2 SVGAGI (reference sequence). The DNA of the CDR3 is TGTGCCAGCAGTCAAGGGACAGGGGCAGGAAACACCATATATTTT. Its protein product is CASSQGTGAGNTIYF.

The chain employs TRBV7-2 and TRBJ1-3; D remains unclear. The length of the CDR3 is 14 residues. CDR1 is SGHTA, CDR2 FQGNSA, per germline. Trimming left V 3 bases short and J 2 bases short, with 8 bases between. Here the CDR3 reads CASSFGPTGNTIYF. Written as DNA, the CDR3 is TGTGCCAGCAGCTTCGGGCCAACTGGAAACACCATATATTTT.

The chain links TRBV12-5 to TRBJ2-1; 10 bases fit TRBD1. Per the germline V gene, CDR1 is LGHNT and CDR2 is FRNRAP. V dropped 7 bases and J dropped 6; count of bases not matched to a gene: 15. The CDR3 contains 17 residues. The CDR3 region has the DNA TGTGCTAGTGCCTCGGGACAGGGGACCCCTCGGGGCAATGAGCAGTTCTTC. Protein product: CASASGQGTPRGNEQFF.